This T cell receptor beta chain was obtained from a study of patients and donors after allogeneic stem cell transplantation. The CDR3 length is 14 residues. Trimming removed 1 base at V and 4 bases at J, with 11 bases between. Germline V gene data show CDR1 as SGHRS and CDR2 as YFSETQ. MiXCR was run by TCRdb on the RT-PCR reads, yielding one entry per CDR3 protein. The profile shows roughly 940,000 distinct CDR3 sequences, approximately 19% of them singletons. The sample taken for sequencing was blood, either unsorted or a sorted T cell fraction (not recorded which). The TCR was taken from a human donor who was either an allogeneic HSCT recipient or a stem cell or donor lymphocyte infusion donor (not recorded which). It is not recorded whose cells these are; they may come from a transplant donor. The genes are TRBV5-1 and TRBJ2-5; possibly TRBD1 for D (6 bases). CDR3 residues: CASSLRDIGETQYF. The DNA for the CDR3 is TGCGCCAGCAGCTTGAGGGACATTGGAGAGACCCAGTACTTC.